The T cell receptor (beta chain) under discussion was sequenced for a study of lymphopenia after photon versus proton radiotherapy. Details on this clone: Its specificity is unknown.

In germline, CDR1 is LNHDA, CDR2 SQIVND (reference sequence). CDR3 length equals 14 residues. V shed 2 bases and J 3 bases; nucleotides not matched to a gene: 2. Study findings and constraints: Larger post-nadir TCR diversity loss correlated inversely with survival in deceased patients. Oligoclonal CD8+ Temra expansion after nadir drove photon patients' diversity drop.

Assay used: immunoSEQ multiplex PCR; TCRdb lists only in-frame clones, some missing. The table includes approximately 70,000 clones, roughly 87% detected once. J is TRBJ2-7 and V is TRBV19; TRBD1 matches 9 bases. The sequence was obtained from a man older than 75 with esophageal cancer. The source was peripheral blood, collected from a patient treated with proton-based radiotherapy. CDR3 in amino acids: CASSITGGIYEQYF. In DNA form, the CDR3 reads TGTGCCAGTAGTATAACAGGGGGCATCTACGAGCAGTACTTC. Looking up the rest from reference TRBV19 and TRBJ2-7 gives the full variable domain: DGGITQSPKYLFRKEGQNVTLSCEQNLNHDAMYWYRQDPGQGLRLIYYSQIVNDFQKGDIAEGYSVSREKKESFPLTVTSAQKNPTAFYLCASSITGGIYEQYFGPGTRLTVT.